What follows describes a single T cell receptor (beta chain). The repertoire was sequenced with immunoSEQ multiplex PCR; TCRdb's copy has only in-frame clones and lacks some. The data hold around 65,000 clones, with about nine tenths observed a single time. Looked up from germline, CDR1 is ENHRY and CDR2 is SYGVKD. The junction had 0 bases not matched to a gene; V was cut back by 0 bases and J by 4 bases. The CDR3 runs to 15 residues. Time point here: after neoadjuvant nivolumab, at surgical resection. The patients had HPV-negative, locally advanced oral cavity squamous cell carcinoma. The sample is drawn from a study of neoadjuvant anti-PD-1 for oral cavity cancer.

This clonotype was obtained from a person between 40 and 85 years old with oral cavity squamous cell carcinoma. Source: PBMCs, taken after nivolumab (anti-PD-1) treatment. The chain uses TRBV10-3 and TRBJ2-1, with 10 nucleotides matching TRBD2. CDR3 protein: CAISESLAGYNEQFF. CDR3 nucleotides: TGTGCCATCAGTGAGTCACTAGCGGGGTACAATGAGCAGTTCTTC.